The 15 T cell receptor beta chains below all came from one sample that was sequenced in a study of T-cell memory formation after mild COVID-19. From the 5' RACE reads, TCRdb called clonotypes with MiXCR, one entry per CDR3 protein. Of over 60,000 distinct CDR3 sequences listed, over 15% are singletons. Sequenced sample: PBMCs or a T cell subset sorted from them (not recorded which). The receptors were sampled from an adult woman who had mild COVID-19 (a few samples of this study predate the infection). Cell type and time point are not known.

This clonotype was detected a few times. The chain carries TRBV19 and TRBJ2-7; no definite D call. The CDR3 is made up of 14 amino acids. CDR1 is LNHDA and CDR2 is SQIVND in the germline V gene (reference sequence). V dropped 3 bases and J dropped 0 bases, with 9 bases sitting between them. In nucleotides, the CDR3 is TGTGCCAGTAGTATTGGGGAATTCTCCTACGAGCAGTACTTC. Encoded protein: CASSIGEFSYEQYF.

The chain employs TRBV20-1 and TRBJ1-6, with D perhaps TRBD1 (5 bases). Per germline, CDR1 DFQATT and CDR2 SNEGSKA (reference sequence). This CDR3 contains 14 residues. Trimming left V 2 bases short and J 9 bases short, with 14 bases between. The CDR3: CSARNARALSPLHF. The CDR3 coding sequence is TGCAGTGCTAGAAACGCCAGGGCCCTTTCACCCCTCCACTTT.

The rearrangement uses TRBV12-3 or TRBV12-4 and TRBJ1-1, with D unresolved. Trimming took 0 bases from V and 1 from J, leaving 12 bases between them. The CDR3 length is 16 residues. CDR3 DNA: TGTGCCAGCAGTTTAGCCGAATACAGCAGGAACACTGAAGCTTTCTTT. Translating it yields CASSLAEYSRNTEAFF.

This clonotype was seen repeatedly, ten times or more. The J gene is TRBJ2-7, the V gene TRBV6-5; D gene ambiguous. The V and J ends lost 0 bases and 0 bases respectively, with 0 bases between them. Germline CDR1 MNHEY, CDR2 SVGAGI. CDR3 length: 12 residues. The CDR3 bases are TGTGCCAGCAGTTACTCCTCCTACGAGCAGTACTTC. It translates to CASSYSSYEQYF.

V usage is TRBV5-1 and J usage is TRBJ2-7, with D possibly matching TRBD1 (6 bases). The germline gives CDR1 SGHRS, CDR2 YFSETQ. This CDR3 is 13 amino acids long. Trimming left V 4 bases short and J 3 bases short, with 11 bases between. CDR3 DNA sequence: TGCGCCAGCAGCCAAGGACAGATCTACGAGCAGTACTTC. Protein product: CASSQGQIYEQYF. Supplemented by reference TRBV5-1 and TRBJ2-7, the full variable domain reads KAGVTQTPRYLIKTRGQQVTLSCSPISGHRSVSWYQQTPGQGLQFLFEYFSETQRNKGNFPGRFSGRQFSNSRSEMNVSTLELGDSALYLCASSQGQIYEQYFGPGTRLTVT.

This clonotype was recorded a few times. V usage is TRBV27 and J usage is TRBJ2-5, with TRBD2 matching over 14 bases. V shed 6 bases and J 1 base; nucleotides not matched to a gene: 10. Germline lookup yields CDR1 MNHEY and CDR2 SMNVEV (reference sequence). The CDR3 sequence is 18 residues long. The CDR3 loop is CASRETGTSGSPQETQYF. The CDR3 nucleotides read TGTGCCAGCAGAGAGACCGGGACTAGCGGGAGCCCCCAAGAGACCCAGTACTTC.

In DNA form, the CDR3 reads TGTGCCTGGAGTGTACGTGGAGGCAACTACGAGCAGTACTTC. Amino acids: CAWSVRGGNYEQYF. The chain couples TRBV30 to TRBJ2-7, with a possible D match to TRBD2 (5 bases). Germline V gene lookup returns CDR1 GTSNPN and CDR2 SVGIG (reference sequence). The CDR3 totals 14 residues. V lost 0 bases and J lost 3, with 12 bases in between.

The V call is TRBV4-1, the J call TRBJ1-2; a weak D match, TRBD1 (5 bases). V shed 4 bases and J shed 9 bases, with 18 bases lying between them. This CDR3 is built from 14 residues. Germline CDR1 MGHRA, CDR2 YSYEKL. The CDR3 bases are TGCGCCAGCAGCCCGGGGCCGGCGACTGGGAGCTACACCTTC. The encoded protein is CASSPGPATGSYTF.

The rearrangement uses TRBV4-3 and TRBJ2-1, with 9 bases fitting TRBD2. The CDR3 loop spans 14 amino acids. The J segment lost 7 bases and the V segment lost 5 bases, leaving 6 bases of the junction unmatched. The germline gives CDR1 LGHNA, CDR2 YSLEER. In nucleotides, the CDR3 is TGCGCCAGCAGCTCCCGACTAGCGGCTAATGAGCAGTTCTTC. The encoded protein is CASSSRLAANEQFF.

This clonotype turned up a few times. The chain recombines TRBV6-5 with TRBJ1-2, with D hard to call. The CDR3 runs 14 residues. The V and J ends lost 2 bases and 2 bases respectively, with 9 bases between them. Per the germline V gene, CDR1 is MNHEY and CDR2 is SVGAGI. The CDR3 region is CASSYVGENYGYTF. CDR3 DNA sequence: TGTGCCAGCAGTTACGTCGGGGAAAACTATGGCTACACCTTC.

The chain employs TRBV12-3 or TRBV12-4 and TRBJ2-5; D is perhaps TRBD1 (6 bases). V was trimmed by 4 bases and J by 2 bases, leaving 11 bases between them. CDR3 length: 14 amino acids. CDR3 in amino acids: CASSSSGAQETQYF. CDR3 DNA: TGTGCCAGCAGTTCCTCAGGGGCACAAGAGACCCAGTACTTC.

This clonotype was counted between two and nine times. The genes are TRBV5-1 and TRBJ1-2, with 7 bases that match TRBD1. The germline CDR1 and CDR2 sequences are SGHRS and YFSETQ. Unmatched junction bases numbered 3, after V lost 0 bases and J lost 4 bases. The CDR3 totals 14 residues. The CDR3 reads CASSLGRDSYGYTF. The CDR3 nucleotides are TGCGCCAGCAGCTTGGGACGGGACAGCTATGGCTACACCTTC.

This clonotype qualifies as medium-sized (0.01 to 0.1%). The V call is TRBV27, the J call TRBJ2-2; TRBD1 agrees at 8 bases. J was trimmed by 0 bases and V by 8 bases; bases with no gene match: 8. This CDR3 is 16 amino acids long. Germline V CDR1 and CDR2: MNHEY, SMNVEV (reference sequence). The CDR3 DNA is TGTGCCAGCTCCGAACCGGACAGGGCGAACACCGGGGAGCTGTTTTTT. This encodes CASSEPDRANTGELFF.

The chain links TRBV5-6 to TRBJ2-5; D possibly corresponds to TRBD2 (5 bases). This CDR3 comprises 13 residues. The V end was cut by 2 bases, the J end by 4 bases, with 9 bases between. The germline V gene has CDR1 SGHDT and CDR2 YYEEEE. The CDR3 DNA reads TGTGCCAGCAGCTTTTTGACTACAGAGACCCAGTACTTC. Translation gives CASSFLTTETQYF.

This clonotype was seen ten or more times. This chain links TRBV4-3 with TRBJ2-7, with 9 bases that match TRBD1. With V trimmed by 4 bases and J by 2 bases, 3 bases remained unmatched. CDR3 length: 14 amino acids. Germline-derived CDR1 and CDR2 are LGHNA and YSLEER. The CDR3 sequence is CASSPGTGTYEQYF. For the CDR3, the DNA is TGCGCCAGCAGCCCCGGGACAGGGACCTACGAGCAGTACTTC.